The 22 T cell receptor beta chains given below trace back to one sample, sequenced in a study of CD8 T cells in ankylosing spondylitis. The study's findings and limits: Apparently characteristic of ankylosing spondylitis blood was a TCR beta motif (about 8 highly homologous variants).

One entry per CDR3 protein, called by TCRdb with MiXCR from the 5' RACE reads. The sample holds 650,000 to 800,000 distinct CDR3 sequences, around a fifth seen once. No antigen has been identified for these receptors. Sequencing was done on a sample of blood, either unsorted or a sorted T cell fraction (not recorded which). These receptors originate from a male donor with ankylosing spondylitis.

There are a few counts of this clonotype. The chain links TRBV6-1 to TRBJ1-5, with D maybe TRBD1 (6 bases). CDR1 is MNHNS, CDR2 SASEGT, per germline. V lost 6 bases and J lost 3, with 18 bases in between. The CDR3 is made up of 16 amino acids. CDR3 DNA: TGTGCCAGCAGCGAATGGGGGGCAAGGATCAATCAGCCCCAGCATTTT. This sequence encodes CASSEWGARINQPQHF.

This rearrangement joins TRBV3-1 to TRBJ2-7; no clear D. Germline lookup yields CDR1 LGHDT and CDR2 YNNKEL (reference sequence). CDR3 length equals 12 residues. The V end lost 0 bases, the J end lost 5 bases, and 5 bases lay between the germline ends. The DNA of the CDR3 is TGTGCCAGCAGCCAAGATGTGCACGAGCAGTACTTC. Amino acids: CASSQDVHEQYF.

The chain links TRBV20-1 to TRBJ2-7; 13 positions match TRBD2. V lost 4 bases to trimming and J lost 7 bases; unmatched junction nucleotides: 16. Germline CDR1 and CDR2: DFQATT and SNEGSKA (reference sequence). There are 17 residues in the CDR3. The CDR3 loop is CSATERTSGSQHPEQYF. CDR3 DNA sequence: TGCAGTGCTACGGAACGGACTAGCGGGAGCCAACATCCGGAGCAGTACTTC.

This clonotype has a handful of counts. The chain links TRBV6-1 to TRBJ1-4; the D gene is possibly TRBD1 (5 bases). CDR3 length: 15 residues. Germline V lookup: CDR1 MNHNS, CDR2 SASEGT. Trimming removed 2 bases from V and 3 bases from J, with 10 bases in between. The CDR3 nucleotides read TGTGCCAGCAGTGAATTTCCGGGACCTAATGAAAAACTGTTTTTT. Residues: CASSEFPGPNEKLFF.

Comments on this clonotype: Possible read error: a much larger clone is one base away. The J gene is TRBJ2-5, the V gene TRBV24-1, with TRBD2 matching 9 bases. V lost 7 bases, J lost 5 bases, and 13 bases stayed unmatched. The CDR3 totals 16 residues. Germline lookup yields CDR1 KGHDR and CDR2 SFDVKD. DNA for the CDR3: TGTGCCACCAGCGATGGTCCGCGGGAGGGCCTTGAGACCCAGTACTTC. Its protein is CATSDGPREGLETQYF.

This clonotype was counted only a few times. V gene TRBV28 combines with J gene TRBJ2-3, with TRBD1 matching over 10 bases. The CDR3 covers 15 residues. Losses at the gene ends were 6 bases for V and 5 bases for J; bases not matched to a gene: 8. Germline V gene lookup returns CDR1 MDHEN and CDR2 SYDVKM. Written as DNA, the CDR3 is TGTGCCAGCAGCCCGGGGACAGGGGCTAAAGATACGCAGTATTTT. Its protein is CASSPGTGAKDTQYF.

The V gene is TRBV5-1, the J gene TRBJ2-1, with D tentatively TRBD2 (6 bases). The CDR3 extends over 12 amino acids. The germline V gene has CDR1 SGHRS and CDR2 YFSETQ. V was clipped by 5 bases and J by 15 bases, with 18 bases between them. The CDR3 region is CASRGTLEGMFF. For the CDR3, the DNA is TGCGCCAGCAGGGGCACGTTGGAGGGGATGTTCTTC. Full variable domain (remainder filled in from reference TRBV5-1 and TRBJ2-1): KAGVTQTPRYLIKTRGQQVTLSCSPISGHRSVSWYQQTPGQGLQFLFEYFSETQRNKGNFPGRFSGRQFSNSRSEMNVSTLELGDSALYLCASRGTLEGMFFGPGTRLTVL.

The chain links TRBV20-1 to TRBJ2-4; the D gene could be TRBD1 or TRBD2 (5 bases each). Trimming cost V 3 bases and J 2 bases, with 8 bases left between them. This CDR3 has 13 residues. CDR1 DFQATT and CDR2 SNEGSKA come from the germline V gene (reference sequence). The CDR3 is CSARGTTKNIQYF. As DNA, the CDR3 is TGCAGTGCTAGGGGGACGACCAAAAACATTCAGTACTTC.

The sample holds a few counts of this clonotype. The V gene is TRBV7-2, the J gene TRBJ2-7; TRBD2 agrees at 15 bases. The V gene's germline CDR1 is SGHTA and CDR2 FQGNSA. The CDR3 extends over 17 amino acids. V trimming: 2 bases; J trimming: 3 bases; junction bases outside the gene matches: 5. The chain's CDR3 is CASSLTGTSGGIYEQYF. In DNA, the CDR3 is TGTGCCAGCAGCTTAACCGGGACTAGCGGGGGGATCTACGAGCAGTACTTC.

V usage is TRBV3-1 and J usage is TRBJ2-7; D gene unclear. The germline gives CDR1 LGHDT, CDR2 YNNKEL (reference sequence). CDR3 length: 14 amino acids. V lost 0 bases and J lost 7, with 13 bases in between. The CDR3: CASSQDETRGEQYF. The CDR3 DNA follows: TGTGCCAGCAGCCAAGACGAGACGAGAGGTGAGCAGTACTTC.

This clonotype was observed a few times. This sequence joins TRBV5-1 and TRBJ2-2; the match to TRBD1 covers 7 bases. This CDR3 has 15 amino acids. The germline V gene encodes CDR1 SGHRS and CDR2 YFSETQ. J gave up 1 base and V 4 bases, and 4 bases lay outside the gene matches. As DNA, the CDR3 is TGCGCCAGCAGCCATAGACAGGGGAACACCGGGGAGCTGTTTTTT. It yields the protein CASSHRQGNTGELFF.

This clonotype was seen a handful of times. The J gene is TRBJ2-1, the V gene TRBV29-1, with D possibly matching TRBD1 (7 bases). Germline CDR1 is SQVTM and CDR2 is ANQGSEA. The CDR3 contains 14 residues. The V gene lost 2 bases and the J gene lost 3 bases, with 11 bases spanning the gap. The CDR3 DNA reads as TGCAGCGTTGAAAGCAGGGGGGACTACAATGAGCAGTTCTTC. It is translated as CSVESRGDYNEQFF.

V and J are TRBV6-5 and TRBJ1-1, with D maybe TRBD1 (5 bases). CDR1 is MNHEY and CDR2 is SVGAGI in the germline V gene. V was cut by 0 bases and J by 1 base, with 12 bases left in between. The CDR3 spans 16 residues. Written as DNA, the CDR3 is TGTGCCAGCAGTTACTCGGTTCAGAGGGGGAACACTGAAGCTTTCTTT. Residues: CASSYSVQRGNTEAFF.

This clonotype was counted a single time. The gene calls are TRBV7-6 and TRBJ2-5, with 7 bases matching TRBD1. Unmatched junction bases numbered 4, after V lost 4 bases and J lost 5 bases. Germline V gene lookup returns CDR1 SGHVS and CDR2 FNYEAQ. CDR3 length equals 13 residues. CDR3 bases: TGTGCCAGCAGCTCCGACAGGGTCGAGACCCAGTACTTC. Its translation: CASSSDRVETQYF.

This clonotype was counted only a few times. V gene TRBV12-3 or TRBV12-4 combines with J gene TRBJ1-5, with D maybe TRBD1 (5 bases). The CDR3 extends over 17 amino acids. Trimming cost V 3 bases and J 5 bases, with 20 bases left between them. The CDR3 protein is CASSLPAGRVEDQPQHF. CDR3 nucleotides: TGTGCCAGCAGTTTGCCCGCGGGCAGGGTGGAGGATCAGCCCCAGCATTTT.

This clonotype was recorded many times. The CDR3 DNA reads TGTGCCAGCAGCGTCGCAAATCAGCCCCAGCATTTT. It is translated as CASSVANQPQHF. The chain joins TRBV12-3 or TRBV12-4 to TRBJ1-5; D remains ambiguous. V lost 6 bases and J lost 4, with 7 bases in between. This CDR3 is built from 12 residues.

The chain joins TRBV10-3 to TRBJ2-3; no clear D gene. The germline V gene has CDR1 ENHRY and CDR2 SYGVKD. Trimming cost V 5 bases and J 5 bases, with 11 bases left between them. The CDR3 runs to 13 residues. CDR3 protein: CAISSALEDTQYF. CDR3 DNA sequence: TGTGCCATCAGTAGCGCGTTAGAAGATACGCAGTATTTT.

CDR3 in DNA: TGCAGTGCCATTCCGCAGGGGTCTGAAGCTTTCTTT. Protein: CSAIPQGSEAFF. V usage is TRBV20-1 and J usage is TRBJ1-1, with D possibly TRBD1 on 6 matching bases. V lost 6 bases, J lost 6 bases, and 14 bases lay in between. Germline V lookup: CDR1 DFQATT, CDR2 SNEGSKA (reference sequence). The CDR3 has 12 residues.

Many counts were recorded for this clonotype. The chain recombines TRBV29-1 with TRBJ2-2, with 10 bases identical to TRBD1. V was clipped by 7 bases and J by 6 bases; unmatched bases: 11. Germline CDR1 and CDR2: SQVTM and ANQGSEA. The CDR3 runs 15 residues. CDR3 sequence: CSARIDRGRPGELFF. Written as DNA, the CDR3 is TGCAGCGCGAGAATAGACAGGGGGCGGCCCGGGGAGCTGTTTTTT.

V and J are TRBV19 and TRBJ2-3; D not certain. V lost 4 bases and J lost 6, with 8 bases in between. This CDR3 is 12 amino acids long. Looked up from germline, CDR1 is LNHDA and CDR2 is SQIVND (reference sequence). CDR3: CASSTSRDTQYF. The CDR3 bases are TGTGCCAGTAGTACATCCAGGGATACGCAGTATTTT.

This clonotype was detected only a few times. The rearrangement joins TRBV5-1 to TRBJ1-1; perhaps TRBD1 as D (5 bases). The germline V and J ends were trimmed by 4 bases and 5 bases, with 12 bases remaining between them. The germline CDR1 and CDR2 sequences are SGHRS and YFSETQ. The length of the CDR3 is 13 residues. CDR3 protein: CASSRQGQTEAFF. CDR3 DNA: TGCGCCAGCAGCCGCCAGGGTCAGACTGAAGCTTTCTTT.

This clonotype was observed a few times. The chain recombines TRBV5-1 with TRBJ2-7; possibly TRBD1 for D (5 bases). Germline V gives CDR1 SGHRS, CDR2 YFSETQ. The CDR3 is made up of 14 amino acids. V lost 4 bases and J lost 3, with 14 bases in between. The CDR3 DNA follows: TGCGCCAGCAGCGGGAATACAGGAATCTACGAGCAGTACTTC. It specifies CASSGNTGIYEQYF.